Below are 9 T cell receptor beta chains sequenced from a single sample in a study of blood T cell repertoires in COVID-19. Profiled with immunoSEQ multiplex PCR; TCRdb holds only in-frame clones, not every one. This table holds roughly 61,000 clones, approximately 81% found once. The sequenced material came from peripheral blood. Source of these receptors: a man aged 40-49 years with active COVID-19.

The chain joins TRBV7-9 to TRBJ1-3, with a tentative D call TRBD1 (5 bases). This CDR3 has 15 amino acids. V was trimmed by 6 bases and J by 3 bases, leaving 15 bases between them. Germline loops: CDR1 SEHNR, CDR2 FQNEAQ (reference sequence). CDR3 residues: CASSFRVGSGNTIYF. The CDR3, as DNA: TGTGCCAGCAGTTTCAGGGTGGGAAGTGGAAACACCATATATTTT.

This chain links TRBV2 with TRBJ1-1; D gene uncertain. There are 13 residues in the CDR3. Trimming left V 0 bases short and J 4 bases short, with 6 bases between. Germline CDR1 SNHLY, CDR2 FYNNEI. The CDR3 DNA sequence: TGTGCCAGCAGTGAAGCGGCAACCACTGAAGCTTTCTTT. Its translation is CASSEAATTEAFF.

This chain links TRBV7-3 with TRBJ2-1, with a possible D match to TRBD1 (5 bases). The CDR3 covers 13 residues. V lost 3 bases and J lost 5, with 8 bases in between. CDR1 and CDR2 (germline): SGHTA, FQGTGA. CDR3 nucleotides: TGTGCCAGCAGCTTTTCCAGGGACAATGAGCAGTTCTTC. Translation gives CASSFSRDNEQFF. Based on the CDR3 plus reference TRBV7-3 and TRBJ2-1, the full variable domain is GAGVSQTPSNKVTEKGKYVELRCDPISGHTALYWYRQSLGQGPEFLIYFQGTGAADDSGLPNDRFFAVRPEGSVSTLKIQRTERGDSAVYLCASSFSRDNEQFFGPGTRLTVL.

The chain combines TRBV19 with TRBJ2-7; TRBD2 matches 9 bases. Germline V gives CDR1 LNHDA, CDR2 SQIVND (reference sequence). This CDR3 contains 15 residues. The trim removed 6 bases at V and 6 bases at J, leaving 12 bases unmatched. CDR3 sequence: CASRSSGTLFGEQYF. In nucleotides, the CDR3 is TGTGCCAGTAGGTCTAGCGGGACCCTTTTCGGCGAGCAGTACTTC.

For the CDR3, the DNA is TGTGCCAGCAGCCAAGCAGGACTAGCGGGAGGGGATACGCAGTATTTT. It encodes CASSQAGLAGGDTQYF. J is TRBJ2-3 and V is TRBV3-1 (or the pseudogene TRBV3-2); TRBD2 matches 15 bases. Germline loops: CDR1 LGHDT, CDR2 YNNKEL (reference sequence). CDR3 length: 16 residues. Germline trimming cut 1 base from V and 6 bases from J; bases unmatched to any gene: 2.

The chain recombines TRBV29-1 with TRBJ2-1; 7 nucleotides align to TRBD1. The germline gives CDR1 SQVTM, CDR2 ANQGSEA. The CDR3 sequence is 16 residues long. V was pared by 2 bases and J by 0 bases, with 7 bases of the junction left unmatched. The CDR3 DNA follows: TGCAGCGTTGAACGAAAGGGACAGCTCTCCTACAATGAGCAGTTCTTC. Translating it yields CSVERKGQLSYNEQFF.

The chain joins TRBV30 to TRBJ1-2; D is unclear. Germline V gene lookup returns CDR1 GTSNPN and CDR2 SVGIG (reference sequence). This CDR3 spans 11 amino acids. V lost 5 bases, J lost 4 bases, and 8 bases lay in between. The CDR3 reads CAWGLLYGYTF. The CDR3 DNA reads TGTGCCTGGGGCCTACTCTATGGCTACACCTTC.

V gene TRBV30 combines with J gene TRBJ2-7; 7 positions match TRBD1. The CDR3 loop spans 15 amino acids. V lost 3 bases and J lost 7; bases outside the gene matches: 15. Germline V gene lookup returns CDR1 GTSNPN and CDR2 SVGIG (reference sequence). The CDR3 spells CAWRGPDRVLGEQYF. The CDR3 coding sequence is TGTGCCTGGAGGGGACCCGACAGGGTCCTGGGGGAGCAGTACTTC.

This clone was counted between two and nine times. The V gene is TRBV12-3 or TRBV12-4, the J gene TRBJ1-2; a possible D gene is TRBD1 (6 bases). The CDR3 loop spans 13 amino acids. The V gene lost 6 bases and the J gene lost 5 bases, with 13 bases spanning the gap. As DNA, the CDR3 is TGTGCCAGCAGAGCCGGGACACCGTATGGCTACACCTTC. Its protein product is CASRAGTPYGYTF.